What follows is one T cell receptor (beta chain) and its context. The data were taken from a study of cytotoxic CD8 clonotypes in ibrutinib-treated CLL. Assay used: immunoSEQ multiplex PCR; TCRdb lists only in-frame clones, some missing. The table records 150,000 or so clones, over 65% of them present only once. The germline gives CDR1 SGHTA, CDR2 FQGNSA. This CDR3 region has 16 residues. V shed 5 bases and J shed 0 bases, with 17 bases lying between them. Material: PBMCs, obtained after 12 months of ibrutinib treatment. This receptor was obtained from a human donor with chronic lymphocytic leukemia. V gene TRBV7-2 combines with J gene TRBJ2-7; D is uncertain. The CDR3 sequence: CASSLSRHQSSYEQYF. CDR3 coding DNA: TGTGCCAGCAGCCTTAGCCGACATCAATCCTCCTACGAGCAGTACTTC.